One sample yielded the 20 T cell receptor beta chains listed below, sequenced in a study of T cells after yellow fever vaccination. TCRdb recomputed calls from the 5' RACE reads with MiXCR, one row per CDR3 protein. This sample has about 85,000 distinct CDR3 sequences, with about 14% found just once. The specimen comprised CD8+ T cells not binding an NS4B(214-222) dextramer, sorted from PBMCs, sampled 20 to 25 days after the first yellow fever vaccination. The receptors derive from a man between 18 and 29 years old who received the YFV17D yellow fever vaccine.

This rearrangement joins TRBV7-3 to TRBJ2-5; tentative D call: TRBD2 (7 bases). Germline V gene lookup returns CDR1 SGHTA and CDR2 FQGTGA. V dropped 2 bases and J dropped 1 base, with 11 bases sitting between them. The CDR3 length is 15 residues. The chain's CDR3 is CASSLGGGIQETQYF. DNA of the CDR3: TGTGCCAGCAGCTTAGGCGGGGGCATCCAAGAGACCCAGTACTTC.

The V gene is TRBV4-1, the J gene TRBJ2-2; possibly TRBD1 for D (6 bases). The CDR3 has 16 amino acids. Trimming cost V 3 bases and J 5 bases, with 16 bases left between them. Germline V gene data show CDR1 as MGHRA and CDR2 as YSYEKL. The CDR3: CASSHREGQGTGELFF. CDR3 coding DNA: TGCGCCAGCAGCCACCGTGAGGGTCAGGGGACCGGGGAGCTGTTTTTT.

In its sample, this clonotype was seen a few times. The J gene is TRBJ2-5, the V gene TRBV6-1; D is perhaps TRBD1 or TRBD2 (5 bases each). Germline assignment: CDR1 MNHNS and CDR2 SASEGT. V was pared by 6 bases and J by 2 bases, with 19 bases between. The CDR3 contains 16 residues. CDR3 nucleotide sequence: TGTGCCAGCAGCTCGGAAATCCGGGGACCTCAAGAGACCCAGTACTTC. It translates to CASSSEIRGPQETQYF.

The J gene is TRBJ2-3, the V gene TRBV25-1; D is unclear. The germline V gene has CDR1 MGHDK and CDR2 SYGVNS. CDR3 length: 15 amino acids. V was trimmed by 3 bases and J by 2 bases, leaving 12 bases between them. The CDR3 DNA is TGTGCCAGCAGTGAGTGGTCAGAGTTCACAGATACGCAGTATTTT. It is translated as CASSEWSEFTDTQYF. The full variable domain, with the rest looked up from reference TRBV25-1 and TRBJ2-3, is EADIYQTPRYLVIGTGKKITLECSQTMGHDKMYWYQQDPGMELHLIHYSYGVNSTEKGDLSSESTVSRIRTEHFPLTLESARPSHTSQYLCASSEWSEFTDTQYFGPGTRLTVL.

This clonotype was seen a handful of times. This chain links TRBV12-3 or TRBV12-4 with TRBJ2-7, with unresolved D. Trimming took 6 bases from V and 3 from J, leaving 9 bases between them. This CDR3 contains 12 residues. The CDR3: CASSPIDYEQYF. The CDR3 DNA reads TGTGCCAGCAGCCCTATAGACTACGAGCAGTACTTC.

This rearrangement joins TRBV9 to TRBJ2-3; 8 bases fit TRBD1. The trim removed 2 bases at V and 14 bases at J, leaving 10 bases unmatched. Germline V CDR1 and CDR2: SGDLS, YYNGEE. The CDR3 is 13 amino acids. The DNA of the CDR3 is TGTGCCAGCAGCGTTTCCGAGAGGACAGGGCCGTATTTT. This gives the protein CASSVSERTGPYF.

This clonotype was found a few times. The rearrangement links TRBV7-6 to TRBJ1-6; D gene uncertain. The CDR3 runs 18 residues. Germline V CDR1 and CDR2: SGHVS, FNYEAQ. The V and J ends lost 5 bases and 0 bases respectively, with 17 bases between them. The CDR3 sequence: CASSGDGKRSSYNSPLHF. The CDR3 DNA reads TGTGCCAGCAGCGGCGACGGAAAAAGGAGCTCCTATAATTCACCCCTCCACTTT.

This clonotype was seen only a few times. The chain uses TRBV5-1 and TRBJ2-3; 8 nucleotides agree with TRBD2. The trim removed 1 base at V and 3 bases at J, leaving 7 bases unmatched. CDR1 and CDR2 from the germline V gene are SGHRS and YFSETQ. The CDR3 consists of 16 residues. The CDR3 loop is CASSLFSRGVTDTQYF. The DNA for the CDR3 is TGCGCCAGCAGCTTGTTCTCGCGGGGGGTAACAGATACGCAGTATTTT.

This clonotype showed up just a few times. The V call is TRBV7-3, the J call TRBJ2-6, with D hard to call. The CDR3 runs 15 residues. Trimming removed 5 bases at V and 1 base at J, with 9 bases between. CDR1 is SGHTA, CDR2 FQGTGA, per germline. CDR3 bases: TGTGCCAGCAGCCCCACTGGGTCTGGGGCCAACGTCCTGACTTTC. Protein: CASSPTGSGANVLTF.

At least ten counts were recorded for this clonotype. The chain combines TRBV29-1 with TRBJ2-3; tentative D call: TRBD2 (6 bases). The CDR3 length is 15 residues. Germline CDR1 and CDR2: SQVTM and ANQGSEA. Trimming shortened V by 3 bases and J by 1 base, and 14 bases separated the two germline ends. DNA for the CDR3: TGCAGCGTTGATGGGGAGGAGCGTGGCACAGATACGCAGTATTTT. As protein: CSVDGEERGTDTQYF.

The sample holds many counts of this clonotype. The rearrangement uses TRBV12-3 or TRBV12-4 and TRBJ1-1; D gene ambiguous. Trimming stripped 3 bases from V and 0 bases from J, with 8 bases between. The CDR3 consists of 14 residues. This CDR3 is CASSLGSMNTEAFF. CDR3 nucleotides: TGTGCCAGCAGTTTGGGTAGTATGAACACTGAAGCTTTCTTT.

The gene calls are TRBV4-1 and TRBJ2-2; 12 positions match TRBD2. The germline V gene encodes CDR1 MGHRA and CDR2 YSYEKL. Trimming took 3 bases from V and 7 from J; bases not matched to a gene: 9. CDR3 length: 17 residues. As DNA, the CDR3 is TGCGCCAGCAGCCAGGTTTCTAGCGGGGGGGCGAACGGGGAGCTGTTTTTT. This translates into CASSQVSSGGANGELFF.

This rearrangement joins TRBV7-8 to TRBJ2-7; either TRBD1 or TRBD2 may fit D (6 bases each). The germline gives CDR1 SGHVS, CDR2 FQNEAQ. CDR3 length: 13 residues. V lost 5 bases, J lost 4 bases, and 12 bases lay in between. For the CDR3, the DNA is TGTGCCAGCAGCGCGGGGACACCATACGAGCAGTACGTC. It specifies CASSAGTPYEQYV.

V is TRBV2 and J is TRBJ2-7; 10 bases line up with TRBD2. Per the germline V gene, CDR1 is SNHLY and CDR2 is FYNNEI. V gave up 3 bases and J gave up 1 base; unmatched junction bases: 6. CDR3 size: 16 residues. The CDR3 region is CASSEFTSGASYEQYV. DNA for the CDR3: TGTGCCAGCAGTGAGTTTACTAGCGGGGCTTCCTACGAGCAGTACGTC.

The J gene is TRBJ2-7, the V gene TRBV9; a possible D gene is TRBD2 (5 bases). Looked up from germline, CDR1 is SGDLS and CDR2 is YYNGEE. The CDR3 is 14 residues long. V gave up 2 bases and J gave up 6 bases, with 15 bases separating them. The CDR3 DNA reads as TGTGCCAGCAGCGTGGCCGGAGGTCCCGGCGAGCAGTACTTC. It encodes CASSVAGGPGEQYF.

This clonotype was observed a few times. DNA of the CDR3: TGCGCCAGCAGCCTCCAACAGGGACAGAAGAATGAGCAGTTCTTC. Translated, it gives CASSLQQGQKNEQFF. The V and J genes are TRBV5-1 and TRBJ2-1; TRBD1 aligns across 7 bases. The CDR3 runs to 15 residues. The ends lost 4 bases at V and 7 bases at J; junction bases unmatched: 11. In germline, CDR1 is SGHRS, CDR2 YFSETQ. The full variable domain, rest sourced from reference TRBV5-1 and TRBJ2-1, is KAGVTQTPRYLIKTRGQQVTLSCSPISGHRSVSWYQQTPGQGLQFLFEYFSETQRNKGNFPGRFSGRQFSNSRSEMNVSTLELGDSALYLCASSLQQGQKNEQFFGPGTRLTVL.

The chain carries TRBV29-1 and TRBJ2-1; TRBD1 is a possible D gene (5 bases). V was cut by 4 bases and J by 8 bases, with 12 bases left in between. The CDR3 runs to 12 residues. Germline CDR1 reads SQVTM; CDR2 reads ANQGSEA. CDR3 sequence (DNA): TGCAGCGTTGCCAGGGAAATCGATGAGCAGTTCTTC. Encoded protein: CSVAREIDEQFF.

The chain uses TRBV4-1 and TRBJ1-5, with D perhaps TRBD1 (6 bases). Trimming removed 4 bases from V and 0 bases from J, with 16 bases in between. The CDR3 is made up of 17 amino acids. CDR1 is MGHRA, CDR2 YSYEKL, per germline. CDR3 region: CASSPTAGTPSNQPQHF. CDR3 DNA: TGCGCCAGCAGCCCGACGGCCGGGACACCTAGCAATCAGCCCCAGCATTTT.

This clonotype was seen a few times. The chain uses TRBV11-2 and TRBJ1-1; no reliable D call. Per the germline V gene, CDR1 is SGHAT and CDR2 is FQNNGV. V was pared by 7 bases and J by 6 bases, with 15 bases between. The CDR3 extends over 13 amino acids. The CDR3 region is CASKPVSRAEAFF. CDR3 nucleotides: TGTGCCAGCAAACCCGTATCCCGCGCTGAAGCTTTCTTT.

The J gene is TRBJ2-5, the V gene TRBV4-1; weak D call: TRBD2 (5 bases). Germline V gene lookup returns CDR1 MGHRA and CDR2 YSYEKL. The CDR3 has 15 amino acids. The V end lost 4 bases, the J end lost 7 bases, and 19 bases lay between the germline ends. CDR3 amino acids: CASSRESGPAGTQYF. Written as DNA, the CDR3 is TGCGCCAGCAGCCGAGAGTCGGGTCCTGCGGGGACCCAGTACTTC.